These 32 T cell receptor beta chains were sequenced from one sample in a study of cytomegalovirus exposure and HLA in healthy donors. 60 Vbeta and 13 Jbeta primers were used in PCR. The method was immunoSEQ multiplex PCR; TCRdb's version includes in-frame clones alone and lacks a portion of them. Here the sample spans 100,000 or so clones, about 13% being singletons. Sequencing was done on a sample of PBMCs. These TCRs come from a man aged 35 to 55 in good health and CMV-seropositive.

This chain uses TRBV29-1 with TRBJ2-2, with D possibly TRBD1 on 6 matching bases. Germline lookup yields CDR1 SQVTM and CDR2 ANQGSEA. V was pared by 7 bases and J by 1 base, with 10 bases between. This CDR3 has 13 amino acids. The CDR3 region is CSAGTRNTGELFF. For the CDR3, the DNA is TGCAGCGCCGGGACAAGGAACACCGGGGAGCTGTTTTTT.

This rearrangement joins TRBV5-4 to TRBJ1-1; 9 nucleotides agree with TRBD1. Germline loops: CDR1 SGHNT, CDR2 YYREEE (reference sequence). There are 15 residues in the CDR3. After removal of 3 bases from V and 6 bases from J, the junction contained 9 bases not matched to a gene. The CDR3 sequence is CASSSRTGGAPEAFF. In DNA, the CDR3 is TGTGCCAGCAGCTCCCGCACAGGGGGCGCCCCTGAAGCTTTCTTT.

This rearrangement joins TRBV11-2 to TRBJ1-2; 9 positions match TRBD1. Germline CDR1 SGHAT, CDR2 FQNNGV. The CDR3 runs to 15 residues. V dropped 2 bases and J dropped 4; count of bases not matched to a gene: 5. In nucleotides, the CDR3 is TGTGCCAGCAGCTTAAGGACAGGGGCGCTCTATGGCTACACCTTC. It yields the protein CASSLRTGALYGYTF.

CDR3 bases: TGTGCTAGTGGTTTTGTCTGGGAAGGACTAGCGGGAGTCTACGAGCAGTACTTC. It translates to CASGFVWEGLAGVYEQYF. The genes are TRBV12-5 and TRBJ2-7; TRBD2 agrees at 13 bases. The CDR3 is made up of 18 amino acids. V shed 3 bases and J 3 bases; nucleotides not matched to a gene: 11. From germline, CDR1 is LGHNT and CDR2 FRNRAP.

This clone was counted only a few times. CDR3 amino acids: CASSPGASGNTIYF. CDR3 bases: TGTGCCAGCTCCCCGGGAGCCTCTGGAAACACCATATATTTT. This chain connects TRBV18 to TRBJ1-3; D gene unclear. The CDR3 length is 14 residues. The V and J ends lost 6 bases and 0 bases respectively, with 9 bases between them. Germline values: CDR1 KGHSH, CDR2 LQKENI.

This chain connects TRBV5-1 to TRBJ2-1, with TRBD2 matching over 7 bases. In germline, CDR1 is SGHRS, CDR2 YFSETQ. The length of the CDR3 is 15 residues. The J segment lost 5 bases and the V segment lost 3 bases, leaving 8 bases of the junction unmatched. The CDR3 DNA reads TGCGCCAGCAGCTCCGCGGGAGTGAGGGACAATGAGCAGTTCTTC. Translated, it gives CASSSAGVRDNEQFF.

This clone was found a few times. The chain has TRBV10-2 and TRBJ2-5, with 9 bases aligning to TRBD1. The end of the DNA is better explained by TRBJ2-7, so the J call may be wrong. The CDR3 is made up of 17 amino acids. Per germline, CDR1 WSHSY and CDR2 SAAADI. The CDR3 loop is CASSDSRGQGLRGEQYF. The DNA of the CDR3 is TGCGCCAGCAGTGATTCCCGGGGACAGGGCTTGCGGGGCGAGCAGTACTTC.

V gene TRBV7-9 combines with J gene TRBJ2-7; 7 bases line up with TRBD2. The length of the CDR3 is 16 residues. CDR1 SEHNR and CDR2 FQNEAQ come from the germline V gene (reference sequence). Trimming removed 4 bases from V and 1 base from J; junction bases left unmatched: 10. CDR3 DNA: TGTGCCAGCAGCTCCCGGCGGGCTAGCGGTTCCTACGAGCAGTACTTC. This sequence encodes CASSSRRASGSYEQYF.

The chain links TRBV10-1 to TRBJ2-2; D is unresolved. The CDR3 runs to 13 residues. V was shortened by 2 bases and J by 5 bases, with 6 bases between the two germline ends. Looked up from germline, CDR1 is WNHNN and CDR2 is SYGVQD (reference sequence). CDR3 DNA sequence: TGCGCCAGCAGTGAGGGCCCGACCGGGGAGCTGTTTTTT. It specifies CASSEGPTGELFF.

This clone has more than one count but fewer than ten. The chain uses TRBV9 and TRBJ2-1; 7 bases are shared with TRBD2. Germline lookup yields CDR1 SGDLS and CDR2 YYNGEE. The length of the CDR3 is 15 residues. V gave up 4 bases and J gave up 4 bases; unmatched junction bases: 8. The CDR3 coding sequence is TGTGCCAGCAGCAACGGGGCTAGCGGATACAATGAGCAGTTCTTC. Translated: CASSNGASGYNEQFF.

This clone was seen a few times. This chain links TRBV9 with TRBJ2-3; a weak D match, TRBD2 (5 bases). This CDR3 is 15 amino acids long. Germline V gives CDR1 SGDLS, CDR2 YYNGEE. V was pared by 2 bases and J by 1 base, with 11 bases between. This CDR3 reads CASSVTGIGTDTQYF. The CDR3 coding sequence is TGTGCCAGCAGCGTTACCGGGATTGGCACAGATACGCAGTATTTT.

This clone was observed a few times. The V call is TRBV29-1, the J call TRBJ2-3; no reliable D call. CDR3 length: 12 amino acids. The V gene's germline CDR1 is SQVTM and CDR2 ANQGSEA. V lost 3 bases, J lost 0 bases, and 4 bases lay in between. The CDR3 DNA reads TGCAGCGTTGATCCGAGCACAGATACGCAGTATTTT. The encoded protein is CSVDPSTDTQYF.

The chain couples TRBV28 to TRBJ2-6; 9 bases are a match to TRBD1. The CDR3 loop spans 17 amino acids. V lost 4 bases to trimming and J lost 0 bases; unmatched junction nucleotides: 4. Germline V gives CDR1 MDHEN, CDR2 SYDVKM. In DNA form, the CDR3 reads TGTGCCAGCAGTTCCGGGACAGGGAGCTCTGGGGCCAACGTCCTGACTTTC. Protein sequence: CASSSGTGSSGANVLTF.

The V call is TRBV5-5, the J call TRBJ2-7; 7 bases line up with TRBD1. Germline V gene sequence: CDR1 SGHKS, CDR2 YYEKEE (reference sequence). The CDR3 runs to 12 residues. V was clipped by 3 bases and J by 6 bases; unmatched bases: 3. CDR3 loop: CASSSDRIEQYF. The DNA of the CDR3 is TGTGCCAGCAGCTCGGACAGGATCGAGCAGTACTTC.

J is TRBJ1-3 and V is TRBV6-5, with TRBD1 identical over 7 bases. Per germline, CDR1 MNHEY and CDR2 SVGAGI. V lost 2 bases and J lost 6; bases outside the gene matches: 10. CDR3 length: 16 residues. The CDR3 nucleotides are TGTGCCAGCAGTTACACACCGTATACAGGGGAAAACACCATATATTTT. Protein product: CASSYTPYTGENTIYF.

In DNA, the CDR3 is TGTGCCAGCAGCGAGGACAGGGGGCTTCCCTACGAGCAGTACTTC. Translating gives CASSEDRGLPYEQYF. J is TRBJ2-7 and V is TRBV7-9; 11 bases line up with TRBD1. Germline trimming cut 5 bases from V and 2 bases from J; bases unmatched to any gene: 5. CDR3 length: 15 amino acids. The V gene's germline CDR1 is SEHNR and CDR2 FQNEAQ (reference sequence).

This chain links TRBV4-1 with TRBJ2-7; 7 bases align to TRBD2. The CDR3 covers 15 residues. J gave up 3 bases and V 4 bases, and 9 bases lay outside the gene matches. From germline, CDR1 is MGHRA and CDR2 YSYEKL. CDR3 residues: CASSLQGLPYYEQYF. In DNA form, the CDR3 reads TGCGCCAGCAGCCTTCAGGGACTACCTTACTACGAGCAGTACTTC.

This clone was counted between two and nine times. J is TRBJ1-1 and V is TRBV15, with D unclear. The V gene lost 3 bases and the J gene lost 7 bases, with 18 bases spanning the gap. This CDR3 has 15 amino acids. Germline V gene lookup returns CDR1 LNHNV and CDR2 YYDKDF (reference sequence). Here the CDR3 reads CATSRLGQAPREAFF. CDR3 sequence (DNA): TGTGCCACCAGCAGGTTGGGCCAAGCTCCTCGTGAAGCTTTCTTT.

A few counts support this clone. The V call is TRBV5-1, the J call TRBJ2-1; the D is unclear. Germline CDR1 reads SGHRS; CDR2 reads YFSETQ. The CDR3 is 12 residues long. V lost 2 bases and J 5 bases, leaving 5 bases between the germline ends. Here the CDR3 reads CASSFSDNEQFF. The CDR3 nucleotides are TGCGCCAGCAGCTTCTCGGACAATGAGCAGTTCTTC.

This clone has only a few counts. V usage is TRBV10-3 and J usage is TRBJ2-6; 9 bases map to TRBD1. CDR1 and CDR2 (germline): ENHRY, SYGVKD. The CDR3 is made up of 17 amino acids. J was trimmed by 0 bases and V by 6 bases; bases with no gene match: 6. The CDR3 is CAISVQGADSGANVLTF. The CDR3 DNA is TGTGCCATCAGCGTACAGGGGGCGGACTCTGGGGCCAACGTCCTGACTTTC.

The chain joins TRBV19 to TRBJ1-3; D unclear. Per germline, CDR1 LNHDA and CDR2 SQIVND (reference sequence). CDR3 length: 15 residues. V was clipped by 9 bases and J by 3 bases, with 18 bases between them. The CDR3 bases are TGTGCCAGCCTAGAATGGAGAGGTAGTGGAAACACCATATATTTT. It is translated as CASLEWRGSGNTIYF.

This chain connects TRBV18 to TRBJ1-5, with 9 nucleotides matching TRBD1. Germline-derived CDR1 and CDR2 are KGHSH and LQKENI. The V and J ends lost 6 bases and 6 bases, in that order; junction bases with no gene match: 12. This CDR3 is built from 16 residues. The CDR3 sequence: CASSPSGQGLSQPQHF. Here the CDR3 DNA reads TGTGCCAGCTCCCCCTCCGGACAGGGGTTGAGTCAGCCCCAGCATTTT.

There are a few counts of this clone. V is TRBV2 and J is TRBJ2-3; 8 bases agree with TRBD2. This CDR3 contains 14 residues. V lost 1 base, J lost 6 bases, and 3 bases stayed unmatched. Germline V gene data show CDR1 as SNHLY and CDR2 as FYNNEI. The CDR3, as DNA: TGTGCCAGCAGTGAAGGACTAGCGAGCGATACGCAGTATTTT. It specifies CASSEGLASDTQYF.

This clone was found a few times. This sequence joins TRBV5-1 and TRBJ1-2; 8 bases are shared with TRBD1. The junction had 0 bases not matched to a gene; V was cut back by 0 bases and J by 2 bases. CDR1 SGHRS and CDR2 YFSETQ come from the germline V gene. The CDR3 totals 14 residues. CDR3 nucleotides: TGCGCCAGCAGCTTGGGGGACAGGAACTATGGCTACACCTTC. It translates to CASSLGDRNYGYTF.

The rearrangement uses TRBV27 and TRBJ1-4; the D gene is possibly TRBD1 (6 bases). CDR3 size: 13 residues. Germline V CDR1 and CDR2: MNHEY, SMNVEV (reference sequence). The V gene lost 6 bases and the J gene lost 4 bases, with 9 bases spanning the gap. CDR3 residues: CASRRQVNEKLFF. The CDR3, as DNA: TGTGCCAGCAGGAGACAGGTTAATGAAAAACTGTTTTTT.

V gene TRBV15 combines with J gene TRBJ2-1, with a tentative D call TRBD2 (5 bases). The germline gives CDR1 LNHNV, CDR2 YYDKDF (reference sequence). The CDR3 is 15 amino acids. Trimming removed 0 bases from V and 7 bases from J, with 13 bases in between. Here the CDR3 reads CATSRDKSRGNEQFF. As DNA, the CDR3 is TGTGCCACCAGCAGAGATAAGTCTCGAGGGAATGAGCAGTTCTTC.

This clone has just a few counts. The rearrangement joins TRBV4-2 to TRBJ2-7, with a weak D call TRBD2 (5 bases). The V gene lost 3 bases and the J gene lost 2 bases, with 8 bases spanning the gap. This CDR3 is built from 13 residues. The germline V gene encodes CDR1 LGHNA and CDR2 YNFKEQ. Here the CDR3 reads CASSQEDTYEQYF. CDR3 coding DNA: TGTGCCAGCAGCCAGGAGGATACCTACGAGCAGTACTTC.

The chain links TRBV19 to TRBJ2-1, with 9 bases identical to TRBD2. From germline, CDR1 is LNHDA and CDR2 SQIVND (reference sequence). Trimming took 1 base from V and 3 from J; bases not matched to a gene: 10. The CDR3 sequence is 18 residues long. CDR3 sequence reads: CASSIGLGLAGYYNEQFF. The CDR3 coding sequence is TGTGCCAGTAGTATAGGCCTCGGGCTAGCGGGATACTACAATGAGCAGTTCTTC.

The V gene is TRBV28, the J gene TRBJ1-1, with D possibly matching TRBD1 (6 bases). The CDR3 is 11 residues long. V lost 10 bases and J lost 7, with 13 bases in between. Germline CDR1 MDHEN, CDR2 SYDVKM. The CDR3 DNA reads TGTGCCACCCTCGGGACAAGTGAAGCTTTCTTT. Its translation is CATLGTSEAFF.

V gene TRBV7-2 combines with J gene TRBJ2-7, with a tentative D call TRBD1 (7 bases). Germline loops: CDR1 SGHTA, CDR2 FQGNSA. The CDR3 totals 18 residues. Trimming stripped 3 bases from V and 4 bases from J, with 25 bases between. CDR3 in DNA: TGTGCCAGCAGCTTCTACGCCGCAGGGGGGTCTTTTGCGTACGAGCAGTACTTC. Protein sequence: CASSFYAAGGSFAYEQYF.

This clone was recorded once. The J gene is TRBJ2-1, the V gene TRBV10-2; 7 bases are a match to TRBD2. From germline, CDR1 is WSHSY and CDR2 SAAADI. This CDR3 is 14 amino acids long. J gave up 5 bases and V 7 bases, and 8 bases lay outside the gene matches. In nucleotides, the CDR3 is TGCGCCAGCACCCCTCGGGACTATAACAATGAGCAGTTCTTC. Translating gives CASTPRDYNNEQFF.

This clone was recorded only once. The rearrangement links TRBV6-1 to TRBJ2-5, with a possible D match to TRBD2 (5 bases). The J call may be wrong; the DNA end is better matched by TRBJ2-7. Germline CDR1 is MNHNS and CDR2 is SASEGT. The CDR3 contains 13 residues. CDR3 DNA: TGTGCCAGCAGGGGGAGCCCCACCTACGAGCAGTACTTC. It translates to CASRGSPTYEQYF.